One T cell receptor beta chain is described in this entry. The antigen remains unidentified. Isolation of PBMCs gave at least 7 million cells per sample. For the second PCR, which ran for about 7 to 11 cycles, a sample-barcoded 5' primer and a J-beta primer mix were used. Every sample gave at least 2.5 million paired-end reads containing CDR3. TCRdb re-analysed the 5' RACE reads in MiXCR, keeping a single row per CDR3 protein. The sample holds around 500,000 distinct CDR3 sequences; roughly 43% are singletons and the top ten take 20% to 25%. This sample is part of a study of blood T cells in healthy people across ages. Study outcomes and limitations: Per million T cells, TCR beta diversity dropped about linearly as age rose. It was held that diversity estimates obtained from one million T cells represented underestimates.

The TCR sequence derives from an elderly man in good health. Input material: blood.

The CDR3 region has the DNA TGCGCCAGCAGAGCTCCGGGACAGAGGGCTTACGAGCAGTACTTC. Amino acids: CASRAPGQRAYEQYF. The V gene is TRBV5-1, the J gene TRBJ2-7, with 7 bases matching TRBD1. CDR3 length equals 15 residues. With V trimmed by 5 bases and J by 4 bases, 12 bases remained unmatched. From germline, CDR1 is SGHRS and CDR2 YFSETQ.